These 27 T cell receptor beta chains were sequenced from one sample in a study of T-cell memory formation after mild COVID-19. In TCRdb, the 5' RACE reads were re-called with MiXCR into one record per CDR3 protein. The sample includes about 170,000 distinct CDR3 sequences, 13% of them seen just once. The sample comprised PBMCs or a T cell subset sorted from them (not recorded which). The receptor source for this set is a man between 18 and 35 years old who had mild COVID-19 (a few samples of this study predate the infection). Cell type and time point are not known.

This clonotype was seen more than once but under ten times. This chain uses TRBV5-1 with TRBJ2-2; 9 bases fit TRBD1. Germline V lookup: CDR1 SGHRS, CDR2 YFSETQ. Trimming took 4 bases from V and 2 from J; bases not matched to a gene: 3. The CDR3 length is 15 residues. CDR3 in DNA: TGCGCCAGCAGCCGGGACAGGGTAAACACCGGGGAGCTGTTTTTT. Protein product: CASSRDRVNTGELFF.

The chain combines TRBV2 with TRBJ1-5; no clear D. This CDR3 spans 13 amino acids. V dropped 5 bases and J dropped 3 bases, with 8 bases sitting between them. The V gene's germline CDR1 is SNHLY and CDR2 FYNNEI. CDR3 sequence (DNA): TGTGCCAGCAGTTCAGAAACCAATCAGCCCCAGCATTTT. It encodes CASSSETNQPQHF.

This clonotype was detected only a few times. V and J are TRBV5-1 and TRBJ2-2; a possible D gene is TRBD1 (6 bases). Trimming pared 0 bases from V and 3 bases from J, leaving 9 bases between. CDR3 size: 15 residues. Germline CDR1 SGHRS, CDR2 YFSETQ. Written as DNA, the CDR3 is TGCGCCAGCAGCTTGGCCGGACAGCACACCGGGGAGCTGTTTTTT. This codes for CASSLAGQHTGELFF. The whole variable domain, remainder taken from reference TRBV5-1 and TRBJ2-2, is KAGVTQTPRYLIKTRGQQVTLSCSPISGHRSVSWYQQTPGQGLQFLFEYFSETQRNKGNFPGRFSGRQFSNSRSEMNVSTLELGDSALYLCASSLAGQHTGELFFGEGSRLTVL.

This chain links TRBV11-3 with TRBJ1-6; TRBD1 might be the D (5 bases). Trimming shortened V by 0 bases and J by 3 bases, and 9 bases separated the two germline ends. Germline V CDR1 and CDR2: SGHNT, YENEEA. The length of the CDR3 is 16 residues. CDR3 region: CASSLDRAIYNSPLHF. In nucleotides, the CDR3 is TGTGCCAGCAGCTTAGACAGGGCCATCTATAATTCACCCCTCCACTTT.

This clonotype was recorded a few times. The chain employs TRBV24-1 and TRBJ2-2; D assignment may be TRBD1 or TRBD2 (5 bases each). The CDR3 runs 12 residues. Germline CDR1 and CDR2: KGHDR and SFDVKD. V lost 5 bases and J 5 bases, leaving 5 bases between the germline ends. CDR3 in amino acids: CATSGGTGELFF. CDR3 DNA sequence: TGTGCCACCAGTGGGGGGACCGGGGAGCTGTTTTTT.

The chain is built from TRBV11-2 and TRBJ1-6; no definite D call. The CDR3 consists of 16 residues. CDR1 is SGHAT, CDR2 FQNNGV, per germline. Trimming left V 3 bases short and J 3 bases short, with 12 bases between. CDR3 sequence reads: CASSFGWARYNSPLHF. CDR3 in DNA: TGTGCCAGCAGCTTCGGGTGGGCACGCTATAATTCACCCCTCCACTTT.

V is TRBV19 and J is TRBJ1-1; D unclear. Germline CDR1 reads LNHDA; CDR2 reads SQIVND (reference sequence). The CDR3 length is 12 residues. Deletions cut 6 bases from V and 1 base from J, with 6 bases between. The CDR3 sequence is CASRGWNTEAFF. The CDR3 DNA reads TGTGCCAGTAGAGGTTGGAACACTGAAGCTTTCTTT.

A note on this clonotype: A much larger clone differs by one base, so this may be a read error. The V call is TRBV20-1, the J call TRBJ1-1; 7 nucleotides match TRBD1. Germline CDR1 and CDR2: DFQATT and SNEGSKA (reference sequence). This CDR3 is built from 13 residues. V was pared by 5 bases and J by 0 bases, with 3 bases of the junction left unmatched. The CDR3 DNA is TGCAGTGCTCCGGGACAGATGAACACTGAAGCTTTCTTT. This sequence encodes CSAPGQMNTEAFF.

The rearrangement joins TRBV7-2 to TRBJ2-7; the D gene is possibly TRBD1 (6 bases). The ends were cut back, 3 bases at V and 6 bases at J, with 9 bases in the middle. The CDR3 loop spans 12 amino acids. CDR1 and CDR2 (germline): SGHTA, FQGNSA. The CDR3 DNA sequence: TGTGCCAGCAGCTTGAGGGGGAGCGAGCAGTACTTC. It translates to CASSLRGSEQYF. The variable domain in full, completed from reference TRBV7-2 and TRBJ2-7, reads GAGVSQSPSNKVTEKGKDVELRCDPISGHTALYWYRQSLGQGLEFLIYFQGNSAPDKSGLPSDRFSAERTGGSVSTLTIQRTQQEDSAVYLCASSLRGSEQYFGPGTRLTVT.

The V and J genes are TRBV4-1 and TRBJ2-3; the D gene is possibly TRBD1 (6 bases). Per the germline V gene, CDR1 is MGHRA and CDR2 is YSYEKL. There are 14 residues in the CDR3. The V gene lost 2 bases and the J gene lost 7 bases, with 13 bases spanning the gap. The chain's CDR3 is CASSQPGAGYTQYF. CDR3 nucleotides: TGCGCCAGCAGCCAACCAGGGGCAGGTTATACGCAGTATTTT.

V and J are TRBV7-6 and TRBJ2-5; D is uncertain. The CDR3 is 14 residues long. Between the trimmed V and J ends, which lost 5 bases and 1 base, there was a span of 11 bases. CDR1 and CDR2 (germline): SGHVS, FNYEAQ. The CDR3 bases are TGTGCCAGCAGCCTCGAGCTGCTCCAAGAGACCCAGTACTTC. It encodes CASSLELLQETQYF.

The rearrangement joins TRBV9 to TRBJ2-1; a weak D match, TRBD2 (6 bases). CDR1 is SGDLS, CDR2 YYNGEE, per germline. The CDR3 runs 14 residues. Between the trimmed V and J ends, which lost 3 bases and 5 bases, there was a span of 12 bases. CDR3 amino acids: CASSEGLTNNEQFF. In DNA form, the CDR3 reads TGTGCCAGCAGCGAGGGACTCACTAACAATGAGCAGTTCTTC. The full variable domain, its missing parts supplied by reference TRBV9 and TRBJ2-1, is DSGVTQTPKHLITATGQRVTLRCSPRSGDLSVYWYQQSLDQGLQFLIQYYNGEERAKGNILERFSAQQFPDLHSELNLSSLELGDSALYFCASSEGLTNNEQFFGPGTRLTVL.

This clonotype was counted at least ten times. The chain carries TRBV23-1 and TRBJ2-5; D possibly corresponds to TRBD1 (6 bases). TRBV23-1 is assigned to the ORF class and has an uncertain function. Trimming took 6 bases from V and 1 from J, leaving 12 bases between them. The CDR3 extends over 14 amino acids. In DNA, the CDR3 is TGCGCCAGCAGGACAGGACTTCCCCAAGAGACCCAGTACTTC. Protein sequence: CASRTGLPQETQYF.

This clonotype was picked up one time. The chain has TRBV7-3 and TRBJ2-1; 8 bases agree with TRBD2. The germline gives CDR1 SGHTA, CDR2 FQGTGA. The CDR3 runs to 15 residues. V lost 1 base and J lost 7; bases outside the gene matches: 6. CDR3 in amino acids: CASSLRAGVGNEQFF. The CDR3 bases are TGTGCCAGCAGCTTAAGAGCGGGGGTTGGGAATGAGCAGTTCTTC.

J is TRBJ2-1 and V is TRBV7-3; tentative D call: TRBD2 (6 bases). Germline V lookup: CDR1 SGHTA, CDR2 FQGTGA. Trimming stripped 5 bases from V and 12 bases from J, with 14 bases between. The length of the CDR3 is 12 residues. In DNA, the CDR3 is TGTGCCAGCAGCCTGGGAGGAGGACGGCAGTTCTTC. Translation: CASSLGGGRQFF. The whole variable domain, remainder taken from reference TRBV7-3 and TRBJ2-1, is GAGVSQTPSNKVTEKGKYVELRCDPISGHTALYWYRQSLGQGPEFLIYFQGTGAADDSGLPNDRFFAVRPEGSVSTLKIQRTERGDSAVYLCASSLGGGRQFFGPGTRLTVL.

Only a few counts were recorded for this clonotype. The chain has TRBV12-3 or TRBV12-4 and TRBJ2-6; no firm D call. The length of the CDR3 is 16 residues. Trimming pared 5 bases from V and 0 bases from J, leaving 11 bases between. As DNA, the CDR3 is TGTGCCAGCAGTCCCTCGGACCTCTCTGGGGCCAACGTCCTGACTTTC. Protein sequence: CASSPSDLSGANVLTF.

This clonotype came up a few times. The chain has TRBV7-2 and TRBJ2-7; 8 nucleotides align to TRBD2. Germline V CDR1 and CDR2: SGHTA, FQGNSA. The CDR3 contains 15 residues. V gave up 1 base and J gave up 0 bases; unmatched junction bases: 2. CDR3 protein: CASSLDGTSSYEQYF. The CDR3 bases are TGTGCCAGCAGCTTAGACGGGACTAGCTCCTACGAGCAGTACTTC.

This sequence joins TRBV7-9 and TRBJ2-3; D is tentatively TRBD1 or TRBD2 (5 bases each). The CDR3 runs to 15 residues. CDR1 is SEHNR, CDR2 FQNEAQ, per germline (reference sequence). The ends were cut back, 7 bases at V and 5 bases at J, with 19 bases in the middle. CDR3 amino acids: CASTSPWGSGDTQYF. The CDR3 bases are TGTGCCAGCACCTCTCCCTGGGGGTCGGGAGATACGCAGTATTTT.

This clonotype showed up many times. The CDR3 DNA follows: TGTGCCAGCAGCCAAGATATCAGGGAGACTGAAGCTTTCTTT. Translating gives CASSQDIRETEAFF. V is TRBV4-2 and J is TRBJ1-1, with D perhaps matching TRBD1 (5 bases). The CDR3 has 14 amino acids. The germline V gene encodes CDR1 LGHNA and CDR2 YNFKEQ. Trimming took 0 bases from V and 5 from J, leaving 10 bases between them.

The chain has TRBV6-6 and TRBJ1-5; no definite D call. V was clipped by 0 bases and J by 3 bases, with 6 bases between them. This CDR3 region has 14 residues. Per germline, CDR1 MNHNY and CDR2 SVGAGI (reference sequence). CDR3: CASSYSNFNQPQHF. CDR3 bases: TGTGCCAGCAGTTACTCGAACTTCAATCAGCCCCAGCATTTT.

This clonotype was observed a few times. V is TRBV14 and J is TRBJ2-2, with a weak D call TRBD2 (7 bases). V was pared by 4 bases and J by 5 bases, with 20 bases between. Germline lookup yields CDR1 SGHDN and CDR2 FVKESK. The CDR3 spans 17 residues. In DNA form, the CDR3 reads TGTGCCAGCAGCCTGATCGGGGGGCCCCGAGGGACCGGGGAGCTGTTTTTT. It is translated as CASSLIGGPRGTGELFF.

This clonotype appeared a few times. The chain employs TRBV7-2 and TRBJ2-1, with D unclear. This CDR3 region has 12 residues. CDR1 is SGHTA, CDR2 FQGNSA, per germline. V shed 3 bases and J shed 8 bases, with 8 bases lying between them. In DNA, the CDR3 is TGTGCCAGCAGCTTCTCGGGTTATGAGCAGTTCTTC. It yields the protein CASSFSGYEQFF.

V is TRBV12-3 or TRBV12-4 and J is TRBJ2-6; D gene ambiguous. Trimming took off 6 bases at V and 1 base at J, with 4 bases between the two ends. The CDR3 consists of 13 residues. For the CDR3, the DNA is TGTGCCAGCAGGTATTCTGGGGCCAACGTCCTGACTTTC. This gives the protein CASRYSGANVLTF.

This rearrangement joins TRBV6-5 to TRBJ2-5; 11 bases line up with TRBD2. The CDR3 consists of 14 residues. V shed 6 bases, J shed 9 bases, and the junction held 9 bases outside the gene matches. Germline assignment: CDR1 MNHEY and CDR2 SVGAGI. The CDR3 nucleotides read TGTGCCAGCAGGGGACTAGCGGCTCTGGGGTCCCAGTACTTC. It specifies CASRGLAALGSQYF.

This clonotype occurred many times. The V call is TRBV4-2, the J call TRBJ2-3; D might be TRBD1 or TRBD2, each matching 5 bases. CDR3 size: 16 residues. Germline V CDR1 and CDR2: LGHNA, YNFKEQ. V was pared by 2 bases and J by 6 bases, with 18 bases between. The DNA of the CDR3 is TGTGCCAGCAGCCAATGGGCCGGGGCCGACTTGGATACGCAGTATTTT. Translated: CASSQWAGADLDTQYF.

Comments on this clonotype: A junction boundary mismatches the germline segment, possibly from a read error. The chain is built from TRBV28 and TRBJ2-3; D ambiguous. Germline V CDR1 and CDR2: MDHEN, SYDVKM. This CDR3 has 16 residues. DNA for the CDR3: TGTGCCAGAAGTTTTACTACACGATCGGGCACAGATACGCAGTATTTT. Translated: CARSFTTRSGTDTQYF. Full variable domain (missing parts from reference TRBV28 and TRBJ2-3): DVKVTQSSRYLVKRTGEKVFLECVQDMDHENMFWYRQDPGLGLRLIYFSYDVKMKEKGDIPEGYSVSREKKERFSLILESASTNQTSMYLCARSFTTRSGTDTQYFGPGTRLTVL.

This clonotype was detected a few times. This chain uses TRBV5-1 with TRBJ1-1; D is unresolved. This CDR3 contains 14 residues. Germline values: CDR1 SGHRS, CDR2 YFSETQ. The ends were cut back, 2 bases at V and 1 base at J, with 9 bases in the middle. The CDR3, as DNA: TGCGCCAGCAGCTTACAACCCACGAACACTGAAGCTTTCTTT. Protein sequence: CASSLQPTNTEAFF.